Below are 4 T cell receptor beta chains sequenced from a single sample in a study of shared clonotypes between healthy human individuals. Profiled with immunoSEQ multiplex PCR; TCRdb holds only in-frame clones, not every one. The data show 2.3 million or so clones, roughly 93% seen once. Material: naive CD4+ T cells from PBMCs. Subset meaning: CD45RA+ positively selected. These receptors came from a man aged 18 to 29 in good health. Some clones in this sample may be carry-over from other donors' samples.

This clone has just a few counts. This chain links TRBV7-3 with TRBJ2-7, with TRBD2 matching over 11 bases. The CDR3 runs to 15 residues. With V trimmed by 5 bases and J by 1 base, 4 bases remained unmatched. The germline V gene has CDR1 SGHTA and CDR2 FQGTGA. CDR3: CASSAGTSGSYEQYF. Written as DNA, the CDR3 is TGTGCCAGCAGCGCCGGGACTAGCGGATCCTACGAGCAGTACTTC.

The chain couples TRBV21-1 to TRBJ2-7; the table calls TRBD2, which could not be checked here. TRBV21-1 is described as a pseudogene. The CDR3 runs 14 residues. The chain's CDR3 is CASKGRGRAGEQYF. For the CDR3, the DNA is TGTGCCAGCAAGGGGAGAGGGAGGGCCGGCGAGCAGTACTTC.

The rearrangement joins TRBV15 to TRBJ2-6; D not resolved. Germline loops: CDR1 LNHNV, CDR2 YYDKDF (reference sequence). The CDR3 length is 14 residues. Trimming shortened V by 2 bases and J by 0 bases, and 2 bases separated the two germline ends. The CDR3 region has the DNA TGTGCCACCAGCAGATTCTCTGGGGCCAACGTCCTGACTTTC. Its translation is CATSRFSGANVLTF.

The J gene is TRBJ2-3, the V gene TRBV25-1; 9 positions match TRBD1. V shed 4 bases and J 2 bases; nucleotides not matched to a gene: 10. The CDR3 has 17 amino acids. Germline CDR1 is MGHDK and CDR2 is SYGVNS. The CDR3 sequence is CASSGLVGTGYTDTQYF. CDR3 DNA sequence: TGTGCCAGCAGTGGGTTAGTGGGGACAGGGTACACAGATACGCAGTATTTT.